This paragraph reports one T cell receptor (beta chain). In its sample, this clone was seen many times. The target of this receptor is not known. Base qualities are not recorded, but no much larger clone differs from it by a single base. These data are taken from a study of metastatic and nonmetastatic thyroid tumors (dated by TCRdb to the early 2020s). Notes on the research overall: The researchers compared repertoires between peripheral blood samples and tumor or nodule tissue samples from patients with malignant or benign thyroid disease.

Looking up the germline V gene yields CDR1 SGHRS and CDR2 YFSETQ. Between the V and J ends, shortened by 0 bases and 4 bases respectively, the junction contains 4 bases. The CDR3 sequence holds 12 residues, the cysteine and phenylalanine included. Here the CDR3 DNA is all that survives: 36 bases in frame from base 1. Library method: PCR. Sequencer: Illumina HiSeq 4000. High-throughput sequencing was used to profile the TCR beta-chain CDR3 region of each patient. The paper's processing steps were these. A classifier to discriminate distant-metastatic papillary thyroid cancer patients was built from CDR3 differences across clinicopathological groups. Repertoire diversity was assessed with the Shannon index, and tumor-blood repertoire similarity with the Morisita-Horn index. TCRdb trimmed public reads at Q25 via fastp, called clones via MiXCR and kept in-frame beta chains. The V and J calls were determined by TCRdb, not by the authors. The sample table shows about 19,000 clones, and roughly 22% are seen once. 10% of the sample comes from the top ten.

On the study overall, not on this receptor specifically: In both blood and tumor samples, malignant tumors were reported to have significantly higher TCR beta diversity than benign nodules.

No patient had received any treatment before thyroid surgery. Using T-cell receptor beta sequencing, the study looked back at clinical samples from patients collected from the early 2010s to the late 2010s. Rearrangement joined TRBV5-1 to TRBJ2-5, with the D gene uncertain. This TCR was recovered from a male donor with papillary thyroid cancer or a benign thyroid nodule (not recorded which). Some clones in this sample may be carry-over from other donors' samples. Sequencing was done on a sample of tumor tissue. The nucleotides are TGCGCCAGCAGCTTGGTAGGAGAGACCCAGTACTTC. This is translated as CASSLVGETQYF. With all but the CDR3 taken from the reference TRBV5-1 and TRBJ2-5 genes, the full variable domain is: KAGVTQTPRYLIKTRGQQVTLSCSPISGHRSVSWYQQTPGQGLQFLFEYFSETQRNKGNFPGRFSGRQFSNSRSEMNVSTLELGDSALYLCASSLVGETQYFGPGTRLLVL.